This TCR beta chain was sequenced during a study of T cell repertoires in cytomegalovirus infection. Each CDR3 protein is one row after TCRdb ran MiXCR on the reads. The top ten hold around an eighth of the sample, which has about 920,000 distinct CDR3 sequences, 30% to 40% seen once. In this sample, this clonotype turned up a few times. The antigen is not known. The sequence derives from a human donor in good health (CMV status not recorded). Some clones in this sample may be carry-over from other donors' samples. The material sequenced was cultured CD8+ T cells from PBMCs, taken from culture after CMV antigen stimulation.

The CDR3 sequence: CASSPGGGGLYTGELFF. DNA of the CDR3: TGTGCCAGCAGCCCCGGGGGCGGGGGTCTATACACCGGGGAGCTGTTTTTT. The genes are TRBV6-2 or TRBV6-3 and TRBJ2-2; TRBD2 is a possible D gene (7 bases). This CDR3 has 17 amino acids. Germline values: CDR1 MNHEY, CDR2 SVGEGT. V was pared by 6 bases and J by 3 bases, with 20 bases between.